The 8 T cell receptor beta chains listed next were all sequenced from one sample in a study of control samples from healthy donors and cancer patients. The method was immunoSEQ multiplex PCR; TCRdb's version includes in-frame clones alone and lacks a portion of them. The sample lists 150,000 to 200,000 clones; just over 85% were seen once. The sample was blood. Receptors were obtained from a woman aged 25 to 39 in good health.

The V and J genes are TRBV6-6 and TRBJ1-5, with TRBD1 as a possible D gene (6 bases). This CDR3 comprises 15 residues. From germline, CDR1 is MNHNY and CDR2 SVGAGI (reference sequence). Trimming left V 6 bases short and J 7 bases short, with 19 bases between. The CDR3 protein is CASSGGGGGEQPQHF. The CDR3 DNA sequence: TGTGCCAGCAGCGGGGGAGGGGGGGGAGAACAGCCCCAGCATTTT.

About this clone: The sample has other DNA sequences that encode this CDR3 too. The chain links TRBV21-1 to TRBJ1-1; TRBD1, the table's D call, was not compared with the DNA. TRBV21-1 is labeled a pseudogene. This CDR3 spans 16 amino acids. CDR3 protein: CASGNGQGALPTEAFF. CDR3 nucleotides: TGTGCCAGCGGGAACGGACAGGGGGCACTTCCCACTGAAGCTTTCTTT.

The rearrangement joins TRBV7-2 to TRBJ2-2; TRBD2 aligns across 7 bases. The CDR3 sequence is 15 residues long. V lost 3 bases to trimming and J lost 3 bases; unmatched junction nucleotides: 4. Looked up from germline, CDR1 is SGHTA and CDR2 is FQGNSA. The CDR3 reads CASSFRDYHTGELFF. The DNA for the CDR3 is TGTGCCAGCAGCTTCCGGGACTACCACACCGGGGAGCTGTTTTTT. Drawing the rest from reference TRBV7-2 and TRBJ2-2, the complete variable domain is GAGVSQSPSNKVTEKGKDVELRCDPISGHTALYWYRQSLGQGLEFLIYFQGNSAPDKSGLPSDRFSAERTGGSVSTLTIQRTQQEDSAVYLCASSFRDYHTGELFFGEGSRLTVL.

This clone was observed a single time. CDR3 amino acids: CASSIQQGNYGYTF. The CDR3 DNA follows: TGTGCCAGTAGTATTCAACAGGGTAACTATGGCTACACCTTC. The chain joins TRBV19 to TRBJ1-2, with a tentative D call TRBD1 (6 bases). With 3 bases removed from V and 1 base from J, the gap between germline ends came to 9 bases. CDR3 length: 14 amino acids. CDR1 and CDR2 (germline): LNHDA, SQIVND (reference sequence).

CDR3: CASSEEGLAGRQFF. The CDR3 DNA sequence: TGCGCCAGCAGTGAGGAGGGACTAGCGGGGAGGCAGTTCTTC. The gene calls are TRBV10-2 and TRBJ2-1, with 13 bases fitting TRBD2. J lost 12 bases, V lost 2 bases, and 4 bases had no gene match. This CDR3 has 14 residues. CDR1 WSHSY and CDR2 SAAADI come from the germline V gene.

The CDR3 nucleotides read TGTGCCAGCAGCTACATTGCAGGGGGCCACGAGCAGTACTTC. This sequence encodes CASSYIAGGHEQYF. V is TRBV7-9 and J is TRBJ2-7; 8 bases align to TRBD1. The V gene end was trimmed by 4 bases and the J gene end by 5 bases; junction bases not matched to a gene: 7. In germline, CDR1 is SEHNR, CDR2 FQNEAQ (reference sequence). This CDR3 spans 14 amino acids.

The gene calls are TRBV29-1 and TRBJ1-2, with D possibly being TRBD1 (5 bases). CDR1 and CDR2 (germline): SQVTM, ANQGSEA. This CDR3 spans 12 amino acids. Trimming pared 3 bases from V and 6 bases from J, leaving 11 bases between. The CDR3 is CSVDSTAHGYTF. CDR3 coding DNA: TGCAGCGTTGATTCGACAGCCCATGGCTACACCTTC.

This clone was observed once. V and J are TRBV7-9 and TRBJ2-3; 9 bases match TRBD1. The V gene end was trimmed by 5 bases and the J gene end by 4 bases; junction bases not matched to a gene: 13. From germline, CDR1 is SEHNR and CDR2 FQNEAQ (reference sequence). This CDR3 is built from 17 residues. The CDR3 sequence is CASSLTPGTGLADTQYF. CDR3 DNA: TGTGCCAGCAGCCTAACCCCCGGGACAGGGTTAGCAGATACGCAGTATTTT.